These 9 T cell receptor beta chains share one sample of origin, sequenced in a study of CD8 T cells in Susac syndrome. RNA, at roughly 0.45 to 1 ug, was reverse transcribed with random hexamers. TCRdb called the immunoSEQ multiplex PCR reads again in MiXCR, with one record for every CDR3 protein. The repertoire holds about 130,000 distinct CDR3 sequences, with around 94% as singletons. Sequences were obtained from CD8+ T cells from PBMCs. These receptors were obtained from a human donor with Susac syndrome.

The chain employs TRBV4-3 and TRBJ2-4; TRBD1 is a possible D gene (6 bases). V gave up 0 bases and J gave up 6 bases, with 15 bases separating them. Germline V gene data show CDR1 as LGHNA and CDR2 as YSLEER. The CDR3 is made up of 16 amino acids. CDR3 sequence reads: CASSQEGSGDGNIQYF. CDR3 sequence (DNA): TGCGCCAGCAGCCAAGAAGGCTCAGGGGATGGAAACATTCAGTACTTC.

The chain links TRBV5-7 to TRBJ2-7; a weak D match, TRBD1 (6 bases). TRBV5-7 is an open reading frame whose function is uncertain. This CDR3 comprises 15 residues. Trimming removed 2 bases at V and 6 bases at J, with 18 bases between. As DNA, the CDR3 is TGTGCCAGCAGCTTTTCCCCGGGACACGATTTCGAGCAGTACTTC. Amino acid sequence: CASSFSPGHDFEQYF.

The rearrangement links TRBV4-3 to TRBJ2-3; D might be TRBD2 (6 bases). V was clipped by 1 base and J by 6 bases, with 14 bases between them. Germline-derived CDR1 and CDR2 are LGHNA and YSLEER. This CDR3 region has 15 residues. The CDR3 DNA follows: TGCGCCAGCAGCCAAGGCGGGACCACGGGGGATACGCAGTATTTT. Residues: CASSQGGTTGDTQYF.

The chain links TRBV15 to TRBJ2-5; a possible D gene is TRBD2 (5 bases). CDR3 length: 13 amino acids. Germline V gene lookup returns CDR1 LNHNV and CDR2 YYDKDF (reference sequence). V shed 5 bases and J shed 1 base, with 8 bases lying between them. In nucleotides, the CDR3 is TGTGCCACCAGCTGGGAGTCCCAAGAGACCCAGTACTTC. Translation gives CATSWESQETQYF.

The chain links TRBV20-1 to TRBJ2-4; TRBD2 agrees at 9 bases. CDR1 is DFQATT and CDR2 is SNEGSKA in the germline V gene (reference sequence). The CDR3 is 14 amino acids. The CDR3 here is CSLAGILAKNIQYF. As DNA, the CDR3 is TGCAGCCTAGCGGGGATACTAGCCAAAAACATTCAGTACTTC.

J is TRBJ1-2 and V is TRBV14; no firm D call. Trimming stripped 1 base from V and 4 bases from J, with 7 bases between. CDR3 size: 13 residues. The germline V gene has CDR1 SGHDN and CDR2 FVKESK. The CDR3 DNA sequence: TGTGCCAGCAGCCAAGTTTTGGGCTATGGCTACACCTTC. Amino acids: CASSQVLGYGYTF.

The CDR3 bases are TGTGCCAGTAGTACCGTAGCGGGAGGCGCAGATACGCAGTATTTT. It codes for CASSTVAGGADTQYF. The rearrangement links TRBV19 to TRBJ2-3; TRBD2 agrees at 10 bases. This CDR3 is built from 15 residues. CDR1 and CDR2 (germline): LNHDA, SQIVND (reference sequence). Trimming took 4 bases from V and 4 from J; bases not matched to a gene: 5.

V is TRBV27 and J is TRBJ1-4; D gene ambiguous. V dropped 5 bases and J dropped 11 bases, with 18 bases sitting between them. The CDR3 covers 14 residues. CDR1 and CDR2 from the germline V gene are MNHEY and SMNVEV (reference sequence). CDR3 in DNA: TGTGCCAGCAGTGTGGCCCCACTGGGGTACAAACTGTTTTTT. This gives the protein CASSVAPLGYKLFF.

This chain uses TRBV27 with TRBJ1-2; 11 nucleotides line up with TRBD1. The CDR3 covers 12 residues. V trimming: 6 bases; J trimming: 8 bases; junction bases outside the gene matches: 2. Germline lookup yields CDR1 MNHEY and CDR2 SMNVEV (reference sequence). The CDR3 DNA sequence: TGTGCCAGCAGGGACAGGGGGCAGGGCTACACCTTC. Translated, it gives CASRDRGQGYTF.